The rows below give T cell receptor beta chains drawn from one sample of a study of blood T cell repertoires in COVID-19. Generated by immunoSEQ multiplex PCR, the TCRdb table keeps only in-frame clones and is missing some. The data show roughly 100,000 clones, with roughly 82% seen just once and about 5% held by the top ten. Input material: peripheral blood. The receptors originated from a man between 60 and 75 years old with acute or convalescent COVID-19. The CDR3 runs from the conserved cysteine through the conserved F or W. The order of the fields is V gene, J gene, D gene, CDR3 protein. A D gene is named only where the DNA matches it firmly.

V: TRBV3-1/TRBV3-2
J: TRBJ1-3
D: NA
CDR3: CASRQTAVDGNTIYF

V: TRBV30
J: TRBJ2-5
D: NA
CDR3: CAWSVGGYPWTQYF

V: TRBV28
J: TRBJ2-7
D: TRBD2
CDR3: CASLMGGSPSYEQYF

V: TRBV7-8
J: TRBJ1-2
D: NA
CDR3: CASSLDSGARHYGYTF

V: TRBV27
J: TRBJ1-1
D: NA
CDR3: CASSFPNTEAFF

V: TRBV5-6
J: TRBJ1-1
D: NA
CDR3: CASSFQNTEAFF

V: TRBV6-1
J: TRBJ1-1
D: NA
CDR3: CASSEEGGRYTEAFF

V: TRBV5-8
J: TRBJ2-7
D: NA
CDR3: CASSLTPTYEQYF

V: TRBV7-2
J: TRBJ1-1
D: NA
CDR3: CASSLSSEAFF

V: TRBV15
J: TRBJ2-7
D: NA
CDR3: CATSRDTTGTYEQYF

V: TRBV3-1/TRBV3-2
J: TRBJ2-7
D: TRBD2
CDR3: CASSQEVLLAGFYEQYF

V: TRBV19
J: TRBJ1-6
D: NA
CDR3: CASIWKGGDSPLHF

V: TRBV11-1
J: TRBJ1-2
D: TRBD1
CDR3: CASAPDRINYGYTF

V: TRBV5-1
J: TRBJ1-2
D: TRBD1
CDR3: CASSFQGAGGYTF

V: TRBV18
J: TRBJ2-2
D: TRBD2
CDR3: CASSATSGHGGELFF

V: TRBV7-2
J: TRBJ2-6
D: TRBD1
CDR3: CASSLAGDRWKRANVLTF

V: TRBV5-4
J: TRBJ2-1
D: NA
CDR3: CASSFQRGGNNEQFF

V: TRBV7-2
J: TRBJ1-3
D: NA
CDR3: CASSLTGSPSKYTIYF

V: TRBV12-5
J: TRBJ1-5
D: NA
CDR3: CASGLGQAPGPQHF

V: TRBV27
J: TRBJ2-1
D: TRBD2
CDR3: CASSLIGGLAAEQFF

V: TRBV5-6
J: TRBJ1-5
D: NA
CDR3: CASSLKYHQNNQPQHF

V: TRBV27
J: TRBJ2-2
D: NA
CDR3: CASSLKAANTGELFF

V: TRBV29-1
J: TRBJ2-7
D: TRBD1
CDR3: CSGTGSPGTGGLEQYF

V: TRBV18
J: TRBJ2-7
D: TRBD1
CDR3: CASSPRQGGGEQYF

V: TRBV6-6
J: TRBJ1-4
D: TRBD1
CDR3: CASSEGQYEKLFF

V: TRBV6-5
J: TRBJ1-4
D: NA
CDR3: CASKREDNEKLFF

V: TRBV6-5
J: TRBJ1-3
D: NA
CDR3: CATMARQALGDTIYF

V: TRBV9
J: TRBJ2-5
D: NA
CDR3: CASSVRDQETQYF

V: TRBV30
J: TRBJ1-2
D: NA
CDR3: CAWSVASIQYTF

V: TRBV5-6
J: TRBJ1-2
D: NA
CDR3: CASSLAGSNYGYTF

V: TRBV7-2
J: TRBJ2-7
D: TRBD1
CDR3: CASSPDRGAYEQYF

V: TRBV7-6
J: TRBJ2-1
D: NA
CDR3: CASSLEAGGGQVYNEQFF

V: TRBV14
J: TRBJ2-5
D: NA
CDR3: CASSQESPNRVGETQYF

V: TRBV20-1
J: TRBJ2-1
D: NA
CDR3: CSASRAGERDEQFF

V: TRBV19
J: TRBJ1-1
D: TRBD1
CDR3: CASSIGWDRDHTEAFF

V: TRBV12-3/TRBV12-4
J: TRBJ2-1
D: NA
CDR3: CASRAYLGDEQFF

V: TRBV25-1
J: TRBJ2-7
D: NA
CDR3: CASSGIQGSVSIEQYF

V: TRBV6-5
J: TRBJ1-5
D: NA
CDR3: CASKGDSNQPQHF

V: TRBV14
J: TRBJ2-5
D: NA
CDR3: CASSHFGSWETQYF

V: TRBV19
J: TRBJ1-5
D: NA
CDR3: CASSITAYSNQPQHF